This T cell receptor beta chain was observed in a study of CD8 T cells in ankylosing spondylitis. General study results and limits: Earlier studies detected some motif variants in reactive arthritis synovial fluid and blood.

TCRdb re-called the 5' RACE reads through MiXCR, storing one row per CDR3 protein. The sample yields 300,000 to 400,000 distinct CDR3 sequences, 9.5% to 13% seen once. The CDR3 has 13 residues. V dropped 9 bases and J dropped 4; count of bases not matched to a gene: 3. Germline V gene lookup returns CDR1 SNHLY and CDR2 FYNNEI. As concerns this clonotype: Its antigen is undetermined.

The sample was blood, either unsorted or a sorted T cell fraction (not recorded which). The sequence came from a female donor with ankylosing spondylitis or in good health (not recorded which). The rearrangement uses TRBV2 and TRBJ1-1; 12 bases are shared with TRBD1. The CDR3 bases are TGTGCCAGGGGACAGGGGGCGGGCACTGAAGCTTTCTTT. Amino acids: CARGQGAGTEAFF.